This is a list of T cell receptor beta chains from one sample in a study of blood T cell repertoires in COVID-19. The method was immunoSEQ multiplex PCR; TCRdb's version includes in-frame clones alone and lacks a portion of them. In the table there are about 140,000 clones, roughly 85% of which are singletons. The sequencing input was peripheral blood. The receptors were sampled from a man aged 45 to 65 with acute or convalescent COVID-19. Both conserved end residues are part of each CDR3. The order of the fields is V gene, clone size, J gene, D gene, CDR3 protein, CDR3 DNA. A D gene is named only where the DNA matches it firmly. Size values are once, few and many counts, or a class for expanded clones, and some rows have none.

>TRBV20-1|NA|TRBJ2-7|TRBD2
CSASSTSGAYEQYF
TGCAGTGCTAGTAGTACTAGCGGTGCCTACGAGCAGTACTTC
>TRBV20-1|NA|TRBJ2-5|TRBD1
CSASSGTGLETQYF
TGCAGTGCTAGTTCCGGGACAGGGTTAGAGACCCAGTACTTC
>TRBV9|NA|TRBJ2-7|NA
CASSAGFNSYEQYF
TGTGCCAGCAGCGCGGGATTTAACTCCTACGAGCAGTACTTC
>TRBV5-1|NA|TRBJ2-3|NA
CASSSERSTDTQYF
TGCGCCAGCAGCTCGGAGCGGAGCACAGATACGCAGTATTTT
>TRBV19|NA|TRBJ2-7|TRBD1
CASSRQGFLYEQYF
TGTGCCAGTAGTCGACAGGGCTTTCTCTACGAGCAGTACTTC
>TRBV9|few|TRBJ2-7|TRBD2
CASSVGLAGVYEQYF
TGTGCCAGCAGCGTTGGACTAGCGGGAGTATACGAGCAGTACTTC
>TRBV6-5|NA|TRBJ2-3|TRBD1
CASSYGTGGLGTQYF
TGTGCCAGCAGTTACGGGACAGGGGGCCTCGGTACGCAGTATTTT
>TRBV5-1|NA|TRBJ2-7|NA
CASSPETGSEQYF
TGCGCCAGCAGCCCCGAGACAGGTTCCGAGCAGTACTTC
>TRBV6-5|few|TRBJ1-3|NA
CASSYTNRDSGNTIYF
TGTGCCAGCAGTTACACAAACAGGGACTCTGGAAACACCATATATTTT
>TRBV6-5|NA|TRBJ2-7|NA
CASSRGIAVDEQYF
TGTGCCAGCAGCCGGGGGATAGCGGTCGACGAGCAGTACTTC
>TRBV18|NA|TRBJ2-1|TRBD2
CASSTSGGYNEQFF
TGTGCCAGCTCAACTAGCGGGGGGTACAATGAGCAGTTCTTC
>TRBV7-9|NA|TRBJ1-1|TRBD1
CASSLFRDRAMNTEAFF
TGTGCCAGCAGCCTTTTCCGGGACAGGGCCATGAACACTGAAGCTTTCTTT
>TRBV5-8|NA|TRBJ2-1|TRBD2
CASSLGTASGVNEQFF
TGTGCCAGCAGCTTGGGTACGGCTAGCGGGGTTAATGAGCAGTTCTTC
>TRBV6-6|few|TRBJ2-1|TRBD2
CASQGLAGGNEQFF
TGTGCCAGTCAGGGACTAGCGGGAGGCAATGAGCAGTTCTTC
>TRBV5-1|NA|TRBJ2-5|NA
CASSYATGLVSQETQYF
TGCGCCAGCAGCTATGCTACAGGTCTGGTTTCCCAAGAGACCCAGTACTTC
>TRBV7-3|few|TRBJ1-1|TRBD1
CASSLTGGTEAFF
TGTGCCAGCAGCTTGACAGGGGGCACTGAAGCTTTCTTT
>TRBV2|NA|TRBJ1-2|TRBD1
CASSEAPGQGAYGYTF
TGTGCCAGCAGTGAAGCGCCGGGACAGGGGGCCTATGGCTACACCTTC
>TRBV4-1|NA|TRBJ1-4|NA
CASSQLHRASNEKLFF
TGCGCCAGCAGCCAGCTTCACAGGGCCTCAAATGAAAAACTGTTTTTT
>TRBV18|NA|TRBJ2-5|NA
CASSPLQVQETQYF
TGTGCCAGCTCACCCCTACAGGTCCAAGAGACCCAGTACTTC
>TRBV27|NA|TRBJ2-3|NA
CASPPIGGGPVDTQYF
TGTGCCAGCCCTCCAATTGGCGGAGGGCCAGTAGATACGCAGTATTTT
>TRBV2|NA|TRBJ1-1|NA
CASRATSQDTEAFF
TGTGCCAGCAGGGCGACGTCGCAGGACACTGAAGCTTTCTTT
>TRBV10-1|NA|TRBJ1-1|NA
CASSEYDSVNTEAFF
TGCGCCAGCAGTGAGTATGACAGCGTGAACACTGAAGCTTTCTTT
>TRBV6-5|NA|TRBJ2-7|NA
CASSRVSDSHYEQYF
TGTGCCAGCAGCAGGGTGAGTGACAGCCACTACGAGCAGTACTTC
>TRBV19|NA|TRBJ1-4|NA
CASTRTRLNEKLFF
TGTGCCAGTACCCGGACACGCTTAAATGAAAAACTGTTTTTT
>TRBV3-1/TRBV3-2|few|TRBJ1-4|NA
CASSQVQGGEKLFF
TGTGCCAGCAGCCAAGTCCAGGGAGGAGAAAAACTGTTTTTT
>TRBV5-4|NA|TRBJ2-7|TRBD2
CASSLSGRAGHEQYF
TGTGCCAGCAGCTTATCCGGGAGGGCCGGTCACGAGCAGTACTTC
>TRBV10-1|once|TRBJ2-5|TRBD2
CASSGVAGDQETQYF
TGCGCCAGCAGTGGGGTAGCGGGTGACCAAGAGACCCAGTACTTC
>TRBV6-1|NA|TRBJ2-7|TRBD1
CASSEAGQVYTWAYEQYF
TGTGCCAGCAGTGAAGCGGGACAGGTGTATACGTGGGCTTACGAGCAGTACTTC
>TRBV7-9|many|TRBJ2-7|NA
CASSSSSYEQYF
TGTGCCAGCAGCTCCAGCTCCTACGAGCAGTACTTC
>TRBV5-4|NA|TRBJ1-1|NA
CASSLHSGGVSTEAFF
TGTGCCAGCAGCTTGCATAGCGGGGGGGTGAGCACTGAAGCTTTCTTT
>TRBV5-1|NA|TRBJ2-5|TRBD1
CASSYRDRGAETQYF
TGCGCCAGCAGCTACCGGGACAGGGGGGCGGAGACCCAGTACTTC
>TRBV7-6|few|TRBJ2-2|TRBD2
CASSQRSGVNTGELFF
TGTGCCAGCAGCCAGCGTAGCGGGGTGAACACCGGGGAGCTGTTTTTT
>TRBV19|NA|TRBJ1-1|NA
CASSMWLLGNTEAFF
TGTGCCAGTAGTATGTGGCTCCTTGGGAACACTGAAGCTTTCTTT
>TRBV7-3|NA|TRBJ1-2|TRBD1
CASSPTGQADGYTF
TGTGCCAGCAGCCCTACCGGACAGGCGGATGGCTACACCTTC
>TRBV2|once|TRBJ1-4|TRBD1
CASIRDRDEKLFF
TGTGCCAGCATCCGGGACAGGGATGAAAAACTGTTTTTT
>TRBV7-3|NA|TRBJ2-1|TRBD2
CASSLTAGGSYNEQFF
TGTGCCAGCAGCTTAACAGCGGGGGGCTCCTACAATGAGCAGTTCTTC
>TRBV19|NA|TRBJ2-7|TRBD1
CASEGRQGEGEQYF
TGTGCCAGCGAGGGACGACAGGGGGAGGGCGAGCAGTACTTC
>TRBV7-2|NA|TRBJ1-5|NA
CASSYNMGGDQPQHF
TGTGCCAGCAGTTACAATATGGGAGGGGATCAGCCCCAGCATTTT
>TRBV30|NA|TRBJ2-5|TRBD1
CAWRTGQETQYF
TGTGCCTGGCGGACAGGGCAAGAGACCCAGTACTTC
>TRBV5-8|once|TRBJ2-5|TRBD1
CASSLASSGQAKETQYF
TGTGCCAGCAGCTTGGCTAGTTCGGGACAGGCTAAAGAGACCCAGTACTTC
>TRBV6-1|NA|TRBJ1-5|TRBD1
CASSEYVGTAYDQPQHF
TGTGCCAGCAGTGAGTATGTGGGGACAGCGTACGATCAGCCCCAGCATTTT
>TRBV7-9|NA|TRBJ1-4|TRBD1
CASSSGQGGIEKLFF
TGTGCCAGCAGCTCCGGACAGGGGGGGATTGAAAAACTGTTTTTT
>TRBV30|NA|TRBJ1-6|TRBD1
CAWSRPGTAFNSPLHF
TGTGCCTGGAGTCGCCCCGGGACAGCGTTTAATTCACCCCTCCACTTT
>TRBV28|NA|TRBJ1-1|NA
CASSLAGWANTEAFF
TGTGCCAGCAGTTTGGCAGGGTGGGCGAACACTGAAGCTTTCTTT
>TRBV30|once|TRBJ2-3|TRBD1
CAWSKGARPTDTQYF
TGTGCCTGGAGTAAGGGGGCTAGACCAACAGATACGCAGTATTTT
>TRBV10-2|NA|TRBJ1-2|NA
CASSAAGNGYTF
TGCGCCAGCAGTGCGGCAGGCAACGGCTACACCTTC
>TRBV4-2|NA|TRBJ1-2|TRBD1
CASSPGTGGYTF
TGTGCCAGCAGCCCCGGGACAGGAGGCTACACCTTC
>TRBV19|NA|TRBJ1-1|TRBD1
CASRPGGTWTEAFF
TGTGCCAGTAGACCAGGGGGGACTTGGACTGAAGCTTTCTTT
>TRBV24-1|NA|TRBJ1-5|NA
CATSAPLSGSPQHF
TGTGCCACCAGTGCCCCCTTATCCGGGAGCCCCCAGCATTTT
>TRBV29-1|NA|TRBJ2-7|NA
CSVGLDSYEQYF
TGCAGCGTAGGTTTGGACAGCTACGAGCAGTACTTC
>TRBV10-2|NA|TRBJ2-1|TRBD1
CASRAGQGFEQFF
TGCGCCAGCAGGGCGGGACAGGGGTTTGAGCAGTTCTTC
>TRBV12-3/TRBV12-4|NA|TRBJ1-2|TRBD1
CASSKTGGGGYTF
TGTGCCAGCAGCAAGACAGGGGGAGGTGGCTACACCTTC
>TRBV3-1/TRBV3-2|NA|TRBJ1-2|NA
CASSQPGHNLHGYTF
TGTGCCAGCAGCCAACCGGGACACAACCTCCATGGCTACACCTTC